Each of the 2 T cell receptor beta chains below was sequenced from the same sample in a study of T cell responses to AZD1222 COVID-19 vaccine. TCRdb keeps only in-frame clones here, not all; method: immunoSEQ multiplex PCR. Of a few hundred thousand clones listed, approximately 93% were seen once; the top ten hold around 0.5%. The source was peripheral blood, collected on day 0 of AZD1222 vaccination. Receptor source: an adult in good health.

This CDR3 is CSVDGVYEQYF. CDR3 sequence (DNA): TGCAGCGTTGATGGGGTCTACGAGCAGTACTTC. The rearrangement joins TRBV29-1 to TRBJ2-7; D gene unclear. With 3 bases removed from V and 3 bases from J, the gap between germline ends came to 6 bases. This CDR3 region has 11 residues. CDR1 SQVTM and CDR2 ANQGSEA come from the germline V gene.

The genes are TRBV5-1 and TRBJ2-7, with D unclear. Germline CDR1 reads SGHRS; CDR2 reads YFSETQ. The CDR3 loop spans 15 amino acids. Trimming took 0 bases from V and 0 from J, leaving 10 bases between them. CDR3 sequence: CASSLGHPNSYEQYF. CDR3 coding DNA: TGCGCCAGCAGCTTGGGCCACCCTAACTCCTACGAGCAGTACTTC. Full variable domain (remainder filled in from reference TRBV5-1 and TRBJ2-7): KAGVTQTPRYLIKTRGQQVTLSCSPISGHRSVSWYQQTPGQGLQFLFEYFSETQRNKGNFPGRFSGRQFSNSRSEMNVSTLELGDSALYLCASSLGHPNSYEQYFGPGTRLTVT.